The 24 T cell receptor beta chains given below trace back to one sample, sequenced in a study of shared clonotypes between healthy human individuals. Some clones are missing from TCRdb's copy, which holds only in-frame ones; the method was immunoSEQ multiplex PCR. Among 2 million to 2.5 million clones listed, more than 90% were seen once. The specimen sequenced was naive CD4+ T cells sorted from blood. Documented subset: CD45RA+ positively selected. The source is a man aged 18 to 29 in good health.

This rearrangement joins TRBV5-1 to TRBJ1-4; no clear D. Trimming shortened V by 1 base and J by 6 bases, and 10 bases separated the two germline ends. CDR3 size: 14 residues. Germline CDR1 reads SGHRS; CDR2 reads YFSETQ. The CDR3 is CASSLPGNDEKLFF. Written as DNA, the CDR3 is TGCGCCAGCAGCTTGCCGGGCAATGATGAAAAACTGTTTTTT.

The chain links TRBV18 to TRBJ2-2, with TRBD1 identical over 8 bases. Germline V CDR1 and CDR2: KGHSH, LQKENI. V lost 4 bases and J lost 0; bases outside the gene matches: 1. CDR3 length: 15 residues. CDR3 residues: CASSQQGANTGELFF. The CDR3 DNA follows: TGTGCCAGCTCACAACAGGGGGCGAACACCGGGGAGCTGTTTTTT.

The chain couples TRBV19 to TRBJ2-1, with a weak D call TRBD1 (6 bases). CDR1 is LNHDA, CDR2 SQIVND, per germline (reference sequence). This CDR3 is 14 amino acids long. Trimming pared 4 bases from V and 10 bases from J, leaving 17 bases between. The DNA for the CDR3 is TGTGCCAGTAGTAAATCAGTTTTGGGACAAGAGCAGTTCTTC. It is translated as CASSKSVLGQEQFF.

For the CDR3, the DNA is TGCGCCAGCAGCAGGGGGACAGGGTCGAGTACCGGGGAGCTGTTTTTT. Its translation: CASSRGTGSSTGELFF. The chain recombines TRBV4-3 with TRBJ2-2, with TRBD1 identical over 9 bases. With V trimmed by 5 bases and J by 5 bases, 9 bases remained unmatched. Germline V gene sequence: CDR1 LGHNA, CDR2 YSLEER. This CDR3 is built from 16 residues.

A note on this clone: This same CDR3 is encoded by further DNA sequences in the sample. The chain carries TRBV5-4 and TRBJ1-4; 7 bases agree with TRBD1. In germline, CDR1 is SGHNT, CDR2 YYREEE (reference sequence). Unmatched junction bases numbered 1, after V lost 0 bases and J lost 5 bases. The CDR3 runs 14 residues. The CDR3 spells CASSLDRGNEKLFF. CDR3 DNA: TGTGCCAGCAGCTTGGACAGGGGCAATGAAAAACTGTTTTTT.

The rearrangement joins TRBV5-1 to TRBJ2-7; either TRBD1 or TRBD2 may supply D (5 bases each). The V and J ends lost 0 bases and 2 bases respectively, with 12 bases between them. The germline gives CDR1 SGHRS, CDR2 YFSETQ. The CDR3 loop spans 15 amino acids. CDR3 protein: CASSLEPGPTYEQYF. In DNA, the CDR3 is TGCGCCAGCAGCTTGGAGCCGGGACCGACCTACGAGCAGTACTTC.

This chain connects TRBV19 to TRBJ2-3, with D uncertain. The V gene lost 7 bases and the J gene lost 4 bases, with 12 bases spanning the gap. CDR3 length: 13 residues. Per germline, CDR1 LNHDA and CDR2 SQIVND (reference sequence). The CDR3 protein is CASTPVGSDTQYF. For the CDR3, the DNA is TGTGCCAGTACCCCAGTGGGGTCAGATACGCAGTATTTT.

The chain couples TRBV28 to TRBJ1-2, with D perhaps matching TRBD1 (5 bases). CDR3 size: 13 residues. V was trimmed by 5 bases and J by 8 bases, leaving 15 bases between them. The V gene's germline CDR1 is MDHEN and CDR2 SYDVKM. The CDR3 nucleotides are TGTGCCAGCAGTCCCCCCGTACAGGACGGCTACACCTTC. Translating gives CASSPPVQDGYTF.

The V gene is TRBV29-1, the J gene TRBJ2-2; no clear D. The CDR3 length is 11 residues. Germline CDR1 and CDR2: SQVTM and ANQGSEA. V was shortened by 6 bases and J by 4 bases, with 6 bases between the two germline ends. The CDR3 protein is CSVLRTGELFF. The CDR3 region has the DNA TGCAGCGTACTGCGCACCGGGGAGCTGTTTTTT.

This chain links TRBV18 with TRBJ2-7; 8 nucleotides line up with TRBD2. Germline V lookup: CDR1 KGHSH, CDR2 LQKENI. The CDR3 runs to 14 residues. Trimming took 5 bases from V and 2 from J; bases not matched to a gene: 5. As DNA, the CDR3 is TGTGCCAGCTCAGCGACTAGCGTGGCCTACGAGCAGTACTTC. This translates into CASSATSVAYEQYF.

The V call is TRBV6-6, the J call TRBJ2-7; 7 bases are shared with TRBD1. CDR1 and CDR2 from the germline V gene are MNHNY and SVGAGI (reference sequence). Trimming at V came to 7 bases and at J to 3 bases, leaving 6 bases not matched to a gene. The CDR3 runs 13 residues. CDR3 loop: CASTRDSFYEQYF. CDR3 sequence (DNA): TGTGCCAGCACGAGGGACAGCTTCTACGAGCAGTACTTC.

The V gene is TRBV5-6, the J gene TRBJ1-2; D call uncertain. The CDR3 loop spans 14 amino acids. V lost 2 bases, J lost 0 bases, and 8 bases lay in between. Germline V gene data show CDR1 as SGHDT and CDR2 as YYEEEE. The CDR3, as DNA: TGTGCCAGCAGCTTATATCCAACTAACTATGGCTACACCTTC. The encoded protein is CASSLYPTNYGYTF.

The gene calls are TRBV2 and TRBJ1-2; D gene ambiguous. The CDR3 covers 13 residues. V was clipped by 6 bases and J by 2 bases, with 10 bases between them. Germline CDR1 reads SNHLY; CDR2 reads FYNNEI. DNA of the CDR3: TGTGCCAGCAGAGAACCACCCAACTATGGCTACACCTTC. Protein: CASREPPNYGYTF. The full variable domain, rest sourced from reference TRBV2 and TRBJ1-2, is EPEVTQTPSHQVTQMGQEVILRCVPISNHLYFYWYRQILGQKVEFLVSFYNNEISEKSEIFDDQFSVERPDGSNFTLKIRSTKLEDSAMYFCASREPPNYGYTFGSGTRLTVV.

CDR3 sequence (DNA): TGTGCCACTAGTAGGGAGGAGACCCAGTACTTC. Translating it yields CATSREETQYF. The rearrangement joins TRBV10-3 to TRBJ2-5, with D perhaps TRBD2 (5 bases). This CDR3 comprises 11 residues. Germline V gene data show CDR1 as ENHRY and CDR2 as SYGVKD. The V gene lost 10 bases and the J gene lost 5 bases, with 11 bases spanning the gap.

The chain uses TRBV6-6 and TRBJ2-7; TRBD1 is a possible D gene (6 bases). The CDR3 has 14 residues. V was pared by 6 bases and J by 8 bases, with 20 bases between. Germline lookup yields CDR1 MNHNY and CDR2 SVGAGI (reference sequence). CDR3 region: CASSPQGQGVKQYF. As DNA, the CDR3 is TGTGCCAGCAGCCCCCAGGGGCAGGGCGTCAAGCAGTACTTC.

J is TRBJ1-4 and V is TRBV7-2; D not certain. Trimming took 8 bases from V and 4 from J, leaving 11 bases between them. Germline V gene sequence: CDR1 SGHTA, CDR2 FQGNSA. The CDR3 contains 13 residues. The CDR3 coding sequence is TGTGCCAGCGGATCAGAGCTTAATGAAAAACTGTTTTTT. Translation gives CASGSELNEKLFF.

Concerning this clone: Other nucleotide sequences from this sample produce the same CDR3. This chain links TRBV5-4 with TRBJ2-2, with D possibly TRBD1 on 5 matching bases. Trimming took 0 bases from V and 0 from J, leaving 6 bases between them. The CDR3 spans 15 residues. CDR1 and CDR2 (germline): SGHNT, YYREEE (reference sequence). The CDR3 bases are TGTGCCAGCAGCTTGGCAGGGTCGAACACCGGGGAGCTGTTTTTT. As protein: CASSLAGSNTGELFF.

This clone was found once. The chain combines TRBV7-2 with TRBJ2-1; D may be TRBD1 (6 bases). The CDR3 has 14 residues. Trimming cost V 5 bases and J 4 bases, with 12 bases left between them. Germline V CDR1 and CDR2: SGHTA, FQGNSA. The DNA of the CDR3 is TGTGCCAGCAGCCATGGACAGTTTTACAATGAGCAGTTCTTC. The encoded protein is CASSHGQFYNEQFF.

The CDR3 here is CASSSTRGTEAFF. In DNA form, the CDR3 reads TGTGCCAGCAGCTCTACCAGGGGTACTGAAGCTTTCTTT. The chain is built from TRBV7-2 and TRBJ1-1; possibly TRBD1 for D (6 bases). The CDR3 is 13 residues long. V lost 4 bases to trimming and J lost 5 bases, with 11 bases between them. Germline CDR1 SGHTA, CDR2 FQGNSA.

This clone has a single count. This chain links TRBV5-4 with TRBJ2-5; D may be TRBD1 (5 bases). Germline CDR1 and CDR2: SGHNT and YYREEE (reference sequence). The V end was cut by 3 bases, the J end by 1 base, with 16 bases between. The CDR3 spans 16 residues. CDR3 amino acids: CASSSGHSGLQETQYF. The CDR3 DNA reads TGTGCCAGCAGCTCCGGACATAGTGGTCTCCAAGAGACCCAGTACTTC. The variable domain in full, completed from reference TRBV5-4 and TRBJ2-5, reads ETGVTQSPTHLIKTRGQQVTLRCSSQSGHNTVSWYQQALGQGPQFIFQYYREEENGRGNFPPRFSGLQFPNYSSELNVNALELDDSALYLCASSSGHSGLQETQYFGPGTRLLVL.

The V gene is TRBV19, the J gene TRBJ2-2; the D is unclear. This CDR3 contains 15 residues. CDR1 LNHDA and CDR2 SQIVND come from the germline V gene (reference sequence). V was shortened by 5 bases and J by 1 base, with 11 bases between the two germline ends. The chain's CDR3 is CASSPSNRNTGELFF. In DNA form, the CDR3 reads TGTGCCAGTAGTCCAAGTAATAGGAACACCGGGGAGCTGTTTTTT.

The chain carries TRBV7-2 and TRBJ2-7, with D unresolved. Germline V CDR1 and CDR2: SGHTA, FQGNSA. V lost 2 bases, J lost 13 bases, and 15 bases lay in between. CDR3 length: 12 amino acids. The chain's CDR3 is CASSLRWLQRYF. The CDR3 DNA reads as TGTGCCAGCAGCTTACGTTGGCTACAGCGATACTTC.

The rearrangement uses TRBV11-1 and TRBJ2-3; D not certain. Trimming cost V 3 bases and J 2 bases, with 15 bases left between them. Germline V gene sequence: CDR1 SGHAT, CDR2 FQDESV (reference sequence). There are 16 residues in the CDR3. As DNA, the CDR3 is TGTGCCAGCAGCTTGGGCATAAGCTATTCCACAGATACGCAGTATTTT. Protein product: CASSLGISYSTDTQYF.

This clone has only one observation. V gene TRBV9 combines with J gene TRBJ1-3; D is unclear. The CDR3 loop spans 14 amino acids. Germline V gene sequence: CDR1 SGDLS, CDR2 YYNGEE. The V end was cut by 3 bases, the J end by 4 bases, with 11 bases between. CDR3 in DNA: TGTGCCAGCAGCGCACAGACCCGGGGAAACACCATATATTTT. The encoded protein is CASSAQTRGNTIYF. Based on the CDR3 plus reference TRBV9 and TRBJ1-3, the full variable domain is DSGVTQTPKHLITATGQRVTLRCSPRSGDLSVYWYQQSLDQGLQFLIQYYNGEERAKGNILERFSAQQFPDLHSELNLSSLELGDSALYFCASSAQTRGNTIYFGEGSWLTVV.